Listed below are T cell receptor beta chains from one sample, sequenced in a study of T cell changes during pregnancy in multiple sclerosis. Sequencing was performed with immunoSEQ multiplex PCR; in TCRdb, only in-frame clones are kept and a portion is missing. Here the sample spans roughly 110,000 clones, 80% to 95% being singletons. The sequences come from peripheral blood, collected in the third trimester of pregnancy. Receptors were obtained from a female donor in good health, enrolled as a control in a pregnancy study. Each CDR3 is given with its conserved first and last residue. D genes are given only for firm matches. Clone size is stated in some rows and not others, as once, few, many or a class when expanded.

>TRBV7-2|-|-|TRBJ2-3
TGTGCCAGCAGCTTACCAGGTTCAGATACGCAGTATTTT
CASSLPGSDTQYF
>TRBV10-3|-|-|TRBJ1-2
TGTGCCATCACCGGGGAAGGGCGGCTCAACTATGGCTACACCTTC
CAITGEGRLNYGYTF
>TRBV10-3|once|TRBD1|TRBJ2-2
TGTGCCATCAGTGAAGTGACAGGGGGAGGCGGGGAGCTGTTTTTT
CAISEVTGGGGELFF
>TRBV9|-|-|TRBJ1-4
TGTGCCAGCAGCGTAGAGGGCAGGGCCCAAAAACTGTTTTTT
CASSVEGRAQKLFF
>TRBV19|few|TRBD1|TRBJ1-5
TGTGCCAGTAGTGGGACAGGGGGCGGTCAGCCCCAGCATTTT
CASSGTGGGQPQHF
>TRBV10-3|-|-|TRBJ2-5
TGTGCCATCAGTGTAGGGGCGAGTGAGACCCAGTACTTC
CAISVGASETQYF
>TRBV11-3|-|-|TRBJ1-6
TGTGCCAGCAGCTTTTTGGGGGGGACCCAAATTTCACCCCTCCACTTT
CASSFLGGTQISPLHF
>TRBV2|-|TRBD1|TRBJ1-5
TGTGCCAGCAGTGAAACCGGGGACAGGGGCAATCAGCCCCAGCATTTT
CASSETGDRGNQPQHF
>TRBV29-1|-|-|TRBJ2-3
TGCAGCGTTGAAAAAGGCCCCAGGGGGAGGGATACGCAGTATTTT
CSVEKGPRGRDTQYF
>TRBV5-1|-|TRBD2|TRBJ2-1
TGCGCCAGCCGCGGGGGGGCCTTCCAGGGGGAAAATGAGCAGTTCTTC
CASRGGAFQGENEQFF
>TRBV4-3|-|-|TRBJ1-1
TGCGCCAGCAGCCAAGATGGCATAAACACTGAAGCTTTCTTT
CASSQDGINTEAFF
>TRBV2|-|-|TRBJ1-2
TGTGCCAGCAGTGAAATGATGTCAGGTGGTCAGGGAGGCTACACCTTC
CASSEMMSGGQGGYTF
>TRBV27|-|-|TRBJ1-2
TGTGCCAGCAGTTTGTCCGGGACTGTTAACTATGGCTACACCTTC
CASSLSGTVNYGYTF
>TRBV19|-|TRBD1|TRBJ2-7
TGTGCCAGTAGTCCCGGACAGGTTAGTTACGAGCAGTACTTC
CASSPGQVSYEQYF
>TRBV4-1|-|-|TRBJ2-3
TGCGCCAGCAGCCAAGTACAGGGTCGGCAGTATTTT
CASSQVQGRQYF
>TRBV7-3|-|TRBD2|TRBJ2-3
TGTGCCAGCAGCTTAACTGGGGGAGGGACAGATACGCAGTATTTT
CASSLTGGGTDTQYF
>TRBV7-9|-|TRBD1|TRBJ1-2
TGTGCCAGCAGCGTACCCCCCGGGACAGGGCGCGGCGCTAACTATGGCTACACCTTC
CASSVPPGTGRGANYGYTF
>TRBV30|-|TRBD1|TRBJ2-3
TGTGCCTGGGGACCCCTCCGGACAGGGGCAATCACAGATACGCAGTATTTT
CAWGPLRTGAITDTQYF
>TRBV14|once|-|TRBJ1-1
TGTGCCAGCAGCCAAGGACAGCGCTTGAACACTGAAGCTTTCTTT
CASSQGQRLNTEAFF
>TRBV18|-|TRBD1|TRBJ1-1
TGTGCCAGCTCACCGGAGACAGGGACTGAAGCTTTCTTT
CASSPETGTEAFF
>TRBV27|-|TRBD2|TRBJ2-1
TGTGCCAGCAGCGCCCGGGGGGTTGAGCAGTTCTTC
CASSARGVEQFF
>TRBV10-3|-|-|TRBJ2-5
TGTGCCATCAGTGTCAGGGGCCAAGAGACCCAGTACTTC
CAISVRGQETQYF
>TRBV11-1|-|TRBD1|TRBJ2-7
TGTGCCAGCAGCGATCCGACAGGGGTTGGATACGAGCAGTACTTC
CASSDPTGVGYEQYF
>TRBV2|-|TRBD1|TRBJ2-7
TGTGCCAGCAGGATAGAACAGGGGGGCTACGAGCAGTACTTC
CASRIEQGGYEQYF
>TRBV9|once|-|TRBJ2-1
TGTGCCAGCAGCGTAGTGGGGGGGGCAACCTACAATGAGCAGTTCTTC
CASSVVGGATYNEQFF
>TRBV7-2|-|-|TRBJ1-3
TGTGCCAGCAGCTACTGGACTCCTGGAAACACCATATATTTT
CASSYWTPGNTIYF
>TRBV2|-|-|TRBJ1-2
TGTGCCACCCTAGGGGGGGAAGGGGGCTACACCTTC
CATLGGEGGYTF
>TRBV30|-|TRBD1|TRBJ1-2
TGTGCCTGGAGTGGCGGTAGCAGGGGGTGGCGTGGCTACACCTTC
CAWSGGSRGWRGYTF
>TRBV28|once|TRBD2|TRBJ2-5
TGTGCCAGCAGTTTCCTCGGGACTAGCAGCGGCAGTGGGGAGACCCAGTACTTC
CASSFLGTSSGSGETQYF
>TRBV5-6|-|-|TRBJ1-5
TGTGCCAGCAGCGAGGGAGTGGGTCAGCCCCAGCATTTT
CASSEGVGQPQHF
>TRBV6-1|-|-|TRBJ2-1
TGTGCCAGCAGTGAACGGGGGGACATTATCAATGAGCAGTTCTTC
CASSERGDIINEQFF
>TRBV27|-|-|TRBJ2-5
TGTGCCACCAAACCCGGGACAAACCGTCAAGAGACCCAGTACTTC
CATKPGTNRQETQYF
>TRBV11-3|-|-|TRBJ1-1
TGTGCCAGCAGCTTTCCAGTCTTGAACACTGAAGCTTTCTTT
CASSFPVLNTEAFF
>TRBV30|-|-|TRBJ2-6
TGTGCCTGGAGTGGGGGCGGGGCCAACGTCCTGACTTTC
CAWSGGGANVLTF
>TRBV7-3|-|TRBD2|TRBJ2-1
TGTGCCAGCAGCAGAAGCGGCGGGGGGGCCTACAATGAGCAGTTCTTC
CASSRSGGGAYNEQFF
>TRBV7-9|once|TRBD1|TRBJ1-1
TGTGCCAGCAGCATCACAGGGGGCAAGGAAGCTTTCTTT
CASSITGGKEAFF
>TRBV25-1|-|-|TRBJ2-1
TGTGCCAGCAGTAACGGGGGGCCTGAGCAGTTCTTC
CASSNGGPEQFF
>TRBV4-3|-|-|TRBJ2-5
TGCGCCAGCAGCCAAGTTCTGGGGCTAAAAGAGACCCAGTACTTC
CASSQVLGLKETQYF
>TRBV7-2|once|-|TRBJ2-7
TGTGCCAGCAGCGGACGGACTTCCTACGAGCAGTACTTC
CASSGRTSYEQYF
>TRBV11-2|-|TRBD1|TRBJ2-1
TGTGCCAGCAGCCCGGGACAGTTAGTAGGTCTCAATGAGCAGTTCTTC
CASSPGQLVGLNEQFF
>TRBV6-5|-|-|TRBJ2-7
TGTGCCTGGTTGGTGGGGGGGCCCTACGAGCAGTACTTC
CAWLVGGPYEQYF
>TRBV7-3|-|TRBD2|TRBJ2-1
TGTGCCAGCAGCCTCTCCGGGAGGGGGGCGAGTATCCCCTACAATGAGCAGTTCTTC
CASSLSGRGASIPYNEQFF
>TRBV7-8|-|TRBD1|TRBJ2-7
TGTGCCAGCAGCTCAGGGACAGGGGGAACCATTGCCTACGAGCAGTACTTC
CASSSGTGGTIAYEQYF
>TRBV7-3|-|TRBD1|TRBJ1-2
TGTGCCAGCAGCTTAGGTCCGGGACAGGGGTATGGCTACACCTTC
CASSLGPGQGYGYTF
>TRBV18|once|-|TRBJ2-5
TGTGCCAGCTCCCCTCAAGAGACCCAGTACTTC
CASSPQETQYF
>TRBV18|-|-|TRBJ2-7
TGTGCCAGCTCACCAGTGGGGACACCGGATGGGGCCTCCTACGAGCAGTACTTC
CASSPVGTPDGASYEQYF
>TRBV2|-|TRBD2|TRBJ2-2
TGTGCCAGCACGACGGGGGGGGCCACCGGGGAGCTGTTTTTT
CASTTGGATGELFF
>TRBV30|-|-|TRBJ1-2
TGTGCCTGGAGTGGGGGACTTGAACCGCGCTTC
CAWSGGLEPRF
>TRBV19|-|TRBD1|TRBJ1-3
TGTGCCAGCCGGGACAGCCCCACCTCACCATACGGAAACACCATATATTTT
CASRDSPTSPYGNTIYF
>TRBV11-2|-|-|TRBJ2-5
TGTGCCAGCAGCTTAGTGGGGACAAAAGAGACCCAGTACTTC
CASSLVGTKETQYF
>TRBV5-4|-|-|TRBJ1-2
TGTGCCAGCAGCTTGATCGCAGGGGCCGATGGCTACACCTTC
CASSLIAGADGYTF
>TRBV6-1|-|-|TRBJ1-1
TGTGCCAGCAGTGAAGGGAGGGACACTGAAGCTTTCTTT
CASSEGRDTEAFF
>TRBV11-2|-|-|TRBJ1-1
TGTGCCAGCAGCTTAGGACAGATAACTGAAGCTTTCTTT
CASSLGQITEAFF
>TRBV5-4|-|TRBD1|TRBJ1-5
TGTGCCAGCAGCTTGTGGGACAGCCGGCAGCCCCAGCATTTT
CASSLWDSRQPQHF
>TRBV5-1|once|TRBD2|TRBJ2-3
TGCGCCAGCCGGACTAGCGGGGGCACAGATACGCAGTATTTT
CASRTSGGTDTQYF
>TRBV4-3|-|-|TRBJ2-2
TGCGCCAGCAGCCGTCGGTATGATGGCGGGGAGCTGTTTTTT
CASSRRYDGGELFF
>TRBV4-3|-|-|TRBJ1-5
TGCGCCAGCAGCCAAGACAGGATGAGCAATCAGCCCCAACATTTT
CASSQDRMSNQPQHF
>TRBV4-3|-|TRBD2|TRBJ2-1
TGCGCCAGCAGCCAAGGAAGCGGGGGGGCGAATGAGCAGTTCTTC
CASSQGSGGANEQFF
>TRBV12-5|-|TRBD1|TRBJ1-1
TGTGCTAGTGGTTTGGTTCGAGCCGGGACAGGACACACTGAAGCTTTCTTT
CASGLVRAGTGHTEAFF